Listed below are T cell receptor beta chains from one sample, sequenced in a study of cytomegalovirus exposure and HLA in healthy donors. Profiling relied on immunoSEQ multiplex PCR, and the TCRdb table lists in-frame clones only, not all of them. This sample has tens of thousands of clones, with 60% to 70% found just once. Sequences were obtained from PBMCs. The origin of the receptors is a man in his forties in good health and CMV-seropositive. The CDR3 runs from the conserved cysteine through the conserved F or W. D genes are given only for firm matches. Clone size is stated in some rows and not others, as once, few, many or a class when expanded.

V gene: TRBV28; clone size: once; J gene: TRBJ2-2; CDR3 length: 15; D gene: NA; CDR3 DNA: TGTGCCAGCAGACTCCGTGCGGGTAGCGCCGGGGAGCTGTTTTTT; CDR3 protein: CASRLRAGSAGELFF
V gene: TRBV7-9; clone size: few; J gene: TRBJ1-1; CDR3 length: 11; D gene: NA; CDR3 DNA: TGTGCCAGCAGCTCTAGGACTGAAGCTTTCTTT; CDR3 protein: CASSSRTEAFF
V gene: TRBV5-1; clone size: NA; J gene: TRBJ2-3; CDR3 length: 16; D gene: TRBD2; CDR3 DNA: TGCGCCAGCAGCCCAGGGACTAGCGGGATCACAGATACGCAGTATTTT; CDR3 protein: CASSPGTSGITDTQYF
V gene: TRBV19; clone size: NA; J gene: TRBJ2-7; CDR3 length: 12; D gene: TRBD1; CDR3 DNA: TGTGCCAGTAGTAACAGGGGTGAAGAGCAGTACTTC; CDR3 protein: CASSNRGEEQYF
V gene: TRBV4-2; clone size: NA; J gene: TRBJ2-1; CDR3 length: 19; D gene: TRBD2; CDR3 DNA: TGTGCCAGCAGCCATCTGACGAGGCTAGCGGGGCTCTCCTACAATGAGCAGTTCTTC; CDR3 protein: CASSHLTRLAGLSYNEQFF
V gene: TRBV7-3; clone size: NA; J gene: TRBJ2-1; CDR3 length: 15; D gene: NA; CDR3 DNA: TGTGCCAGCAGCTCCGGAACTACATCCATCAATGAGCAGTTCTTC; CDR3 protein: CASSSGTTSINEQFF
V gene: TRBV7-7; clone size: NA; J gene: TRBJ2-5; CDR3 length: 15; D gene: NA; CDR3 DNA: TGTGCTAGCAGCTCCGGGCGGGCGTACCAAGAGACCCAGTACTTC; CDR3 protein: CASSSGRAYQETQYF
V gene: TRBV4-3; clone size: NA; J gene: TRBJ2-5; CDR3 length: 15; D gene: NA; CDR3 DNA: TGCGCCAGCAGCCAAGATGGGCGTCCCCGAGAGACCCAGTACTTC; CDR3 protein: CASSQDGRPRETQYF
V gene: TRBV15; clone size: NA; J gene: TRBJ1-2; CDR3 length: 13; D gene: NA; CDR3 DNA: TGTGCCACCAGCGGAGGGGATGGGGCCGGCTACACCTTC; CDR3 protein: CATSGGDGAGYTF
V gene: TRBV7-9; clone size: NA; J gene: TRBJ2-2; CDR3 length: 15; D gene: TRBD2; CDR3 DNA: TGTGCCAGCAGATCAGCGGGAGGCTACACCGGGGAGCTGTTTTTT; CDR3 protein: CASRSAGGYTGELFF
V gene: TRBV19; clone size: medium-sized; J gene: TRBJ1-2; CDR3 length: 14; D gene: TRBD1; CDR3 DNA: TGTGCCAGTAGCAACCGGGACAGGGGGCTCGGCTACACCTTC; CDR3 protein: CASSNRDRGLGYTF
V gene: TRBV4-3; clone size: NA; J gene: TRBJ2-2; CDR3 length: 14; D gene: TRBD1; CDR3 DNA: TGCGCCAGCAGCCATGGGACAGGGTCGGGGGAGCTGTTTTTT; CDR3 protein: CASSHGTGSGELFF
V gene: TRBV19; clone size: NA; J gene: TRBJ1-4; CDR3 length: 16; D gene: TRBD1; CDR3 DNA: TGTGCCAGTAGTACGACAGGGGGCTCGGTAGTTGAAAAACTGTTTTTT; CDR3 protein: CASSTTGGSVVEKLFF
V gene: TRBV29-1; clone size: NA; J gene: TRBJ1-2; CDR3 length: 12; D gene: TRBD1; CDR3 DNA: TGCAGCGCTACCGGGACAGGGTATGGCTACACCTTC; CDR3 protein: CSATGTGYGYTF
V gene: TRBV10-3; clone size: NA; J gene: TRBJ1-5; CDR3 length: 13; D gene: NA; CDR3 DNA: TGTGCCATCAGTCCGGGGGGCAATCAGCCCCAGCATTTT; CDR3 protein: CAISPGGNQPQHF
V gene: TRBV7-9; clone size: NA; J gene: TRBJ2-3; CDR3 length: 15; D gene: NA; CDR3 DNA: TGTGCCAGCAGCGAGGCGGGTTTCCGCACAGATACGCAGTATTTT; CDR3 protein: CASSEAGFRTDTQYF
V gene: TRBV7-2; clone size: NA; J gene: TRBJ1-2; CDR3 length: 15; D gene: TRBD1; CDR3 DNA: TGTGCCAGCAGCCCATGGACAGGGGGCGCCGAGGGCTACACCTTC; CDR3 protein: CASSPWTGGAEGYTF
V gene: TRBV19; clone size: few; J gene: TRBJ1-2; CDR3 length: 15; D gene: TRBD1; CDR3 DNA: TGTGCCAGTAGTATCGGGACAGTGTGGGGGTATGGCTACACCTTC; CDR3 protein: CASSIGTVWGYGYTF
V gene: TRBV29-1; clone size: NA; J gene: TRBJ1-2; CDR3 length: 11; D gene: NA; CDR3 DNA: TGCAGCGTTGTTGAGGGTTATGGCTACACCTTC; CDR3 protein: CSVVEGYGYTF
V gene: TRBV6-5; clone size: NA; J gene: TRBJ2-7; CDR3 length: 13; D gene: NA; CDR3 DNA: TGTGCCAGCAGCAACCTAGCTCTCTACGAGCAGTACTTC; CDR3 protein: CASSNLALYEQYF
V gene: TRBV9; clone size: NA; J gene: TRBJ2-2; CDR3 length: 14; D gene: NA; CDR3 DNA: TGTGCCAGCAGCGTAGCCGAGACAACCGGGGAGCTGTTTTTT; CDR3 protein: CASSVAETTGELFF
V gene: TRBV29-1; clone size: few; J gene: TRBJ1-1; CDR3 length: 10; D gene: NA; CDR3 DNA: TGCAGCGTCAGACTGCTAGAAGCTTTCTTT; CDR3 protein: CSVRLLEAFF
V gene: TRBV6-1; clone size: NA; J gene: TRBJ2-5; CDR3 length: 15; D gene: NA; CDR3 DNA: TGTGCCAGCAGCCGGGCCCACCAACTAGGGGAGACCCAGTACTTC; CDR3 protein: CASSRAHQLGETQYF
V gene: TRBV6-5; clone size: few; J gene: TRBJ2-5; CDR3 length: 11; D gene: NA; CDR3 DNA: TGTGCCAGCAGTACGAGGGAGACCCAGTACTTC; CDR3 protein: CASSTRETQYF
V gene: TRBV7-6; clone size: NA; J gene: TRBJ1-2; CDR3 length: 12; D gene: NA; CDR3 DNA: TGTGCCAGCAGCCAACAGGGAGGGGGCTACACCTTC; CDR3 protein: CASSQQGGGYTF
V gene: TRBV27; clone size: NA; J gene: TRBJ2-7; CDR3 length: 15; D gene: NA; CDR3 DNA: TGTGCCAGCAGCCCCTTGTTGGGGGGAGGATACGAGCAGTACTTC; CDR3 protein: CASSPLLGGGYEQYF
V gene: TRBV19; clone size: NA; J gene: TRBJ2-5; CDR3 length: 14; D gene: TRBD1; CDR3 DNA: TGTGCCAGTAGTACGACAGGGAGTCAAGAGACCCAGTACTTC; CDR3 protein: CASSTTGSQETQYF
V gene: TRBV9; clone size: NA; J gene: TRBJ2-3; CDR3 length: 15; D gene: TRBD2; CDR3 DNA: TGTGCCAGCAGCCCCCTAGCGGGGGGAGGAGATACGCAGTATTTT; CDR3 protein: CASSPLAGGGDTQYF
V gene: TRBV15; clone size: NA; J gene: TRBJ2-7; CDR3 length: 13; D gene: NA; CDR3 DNA: TGTGCCACCAGCAGAGATCCAGGGGACGAGCAGTACTTC; CDR3 protein: CATSRDPGDEQYF
V gene: TRBV7-2; clone size: NA; J gene: TRBJ2-3; CDR3 length: 13; D gene: TRBD1; CDR3 DNA: TGTGCCAGCAGCACTCCAGGGGGAGATACGCAGTATTTT; CDR3 protein: CASSTPGGDTQYF
V gene: TRBV6-1; clone size: NA; J gene: TRBJ2-2; CDR3 length: 12; D gene: NA; CDR3 DNA: TGTGCCAGCAGTTCTAGTTTCCCGGAGCTGTTTTTT; CDR3 protein: CASSSSFPELFF
V gene: TRBV30; clone size: NA; J gene: TRBJ2-3; CDR3 length: 15; D gene: TRBD1; CDR3 DNA: TGTGCCTGGACTACCGGGACAGGGCGCACAGATACGCAGTATTTT; CDR3 protein: CAWTTGTGRTDTQYF
V gene: TRBV2; clone size: few; J gene: TRBJ1-2; CDR3 length: 15; D gene: TRBD1; CDR3 DNA: TGTGCCAGCAGTGGTTACAGGGGGTCTAACTATGGCTACACCTTC; CDR3 protein: CASSGYRGSNYGYTF
V gene: TRBV6-4; clone size: NA; J gene: TRBJ2-7; CDR3 length: 15; D gene: NA; CDR3 DNA: TGTGCCAGCAGTGTCCCCTGTCTGGTCTCCTACGAGCAGTACTTC; CDR3 protein: CASSVPCLVSYEQYF
V gene: TRBV25-1; clone size: few; J gene: TRBJ2-2; CDR3 length: 16; D gene: NA; CDR3 DNA: TGTGCCAGCATCGGGAAGGCTAGCGTCTACACCGGGGAGCTGTTTTTT; CDR3 protein: CASIGKASVYTGELFF
V gene: TRBV5-1; clone size: NA; J gene: TRBJ2-3; CDR3 length: 16; D gene: NA; CDR3 DNA: TGCGCCAGCAGCGCCCAGTCGAGCGGAGGCACAGATACGCAGTATTTT; CDR3 protein: CASSAQSSGGTDTQYF
V gene: TRBV5-6; clone size: NA; J gene: TRBJ1-2; CDR3 length: 15; D gene: NA; CDR3 DNA: TGTGCCAGCAGCTTGGCAGGCAGGACTAACTATGGCTACACCTTC; CDR3 protein: CASSLAGRTNYGYTF
V gene: TRBV7-3; clone size: NA; J gene: TRBJ2-3; CDR3 length: 16; D gene: TRBD2; CDR3 DNA: TGTGCCAGCAGCTTAACTGGGGGGACTAGGGGCGATACGCAGTATTTT; CDR3 protein: CASSLTGGTRGDTQYF
V gene: TRBV10-3; clone size: few; J gene: TRBJ2-4; CDR3 length: 13; D gene: NA; CDR3 DNA: TGTGCCATCAGTGGGGGGGAGAAAAACATTCAGTACTTC; CDR3 protein: CAISGGEKNIQYF
V gene: TRBV20-1; clone size: few; J gene: TRBJ1-4; CDR3 length: 11; D gene: NA; CDR3 DNA: TGCAGTGGCAGACAGAACGAAAAACTGTTTTTT; CDR3 protein: CSGRQNEKLFF
V gene: TRBV11-2; clone size: NA; J gene: TRBJ2-1; CDR3 length: 17; D gene: TRBD2; CDR3 DNA: TGTGCCAGCAGCTTGGGGACTAGCGGCCTATTCTACAATGAGCAGTTCTTC; CDR3 protein: CASSLGTSGLFYNEQFF
V gene: TRBV5-4; clone size: NA; J gene: TRBJ2-1; CDR3 length: 12; D gene: NA; CDR3 DNA: TGTGCCAGCAGCCCAGGGTGGAATGAGCAGTTCTTC; CDR3 protein: CASSPGWNEQFF
V gene: TRBV9; clone size: NA; J gene: TRBJ2-3; CDR3 length: 16; D gene: TRBD1; CDR3 DNA: TGTGCCAGCAGCTCGGGCAGGGGGTTGCAGAGAGATACGCAGTATTTT; CDR3 protein: CASSSGRGLQRDTQYF
V gene: TRBV7-9; clone size: NA; J gene: TRBJ1-4; CDR3 length: 16; D gene: NA; CDR3 DNA: TGTGCCAGCAGTTTTCAAGCTGGCTTCGGGGGGGAAAAACTGTTTTTT; CDR3 protein: CASSFQAGFGGEKLFF
V gene: TRBV9; clone size: once; J gene: TRBJ2-5; CDR3 length: 17; D gene: TRBD2; CDR3 DNA: TGTGCCAGCAGCCCGGGGACTAGCGGGGGGGCCGGAGAGACCCAGTACTTC; CDR3 protein: CASSPGTSGGAGETQYF
V gene: TRBV2; clone size: once; J gene: TRBJ1-5; CDR3 length: 14; D gene: NA; CDR3 DNA: TGTGCCAGCATCCTGCGGGCGGGGGGGCAGCCCCAGCATTTT; CDR3 protein: CASILRAGGQPQHF
V gene: TRBV4-1; clone size: NA; J gene: TRBJ2-7; CDR3 length: 15; D gene: TRBD2; CDR3 DNA: TGCGCCAGCAGCAAGACCGGGACTAGCGTCTACGAGCAGTACTTC; CDR3 protein: CASSKTGTSVYEQYF
V gene: TRBV4-3; clone size: NA; J gene: TRBJ2-3; CDR3 length: 16; D gene: TRBD2; CDR3 DNA: TGCGCCAGCAGCCGAGTACTAGCGGGAGACACAGATACGCAGTATTTT; CDR3 protein: CASSRVLAGDTDTQYF
V gene: TRBV11-3; clone size: NA; J gene: TRBJ2-5; CDR3 length: 15; D gene: TRBD1; CDR3 DNA: TGTGCCAGCAGCTTAGGGCAGGGGGCCCAAGAGACCCAGTACTTC; CDR3 protein: CASSLGQGAQETQYF
V gene: TRBV11-2; clone size: NA; J gene: TRBJ2-5; CDR3 length: 16; D gene: TRBD2; CDR3 DNA: TGTGCCAGCAGCCTCGGGACTAGCGGGCGTGCAGAGACCCAGTACTTC; CDR3 protein: CASSLGTSGRAETQYF
V gene: TRBV4-3; clone size: few; J gene: TRBJ2-2; CDR3 length: 15; D gene: TRBD2; CDR3 DNA: TGCGCCAGCAGCCAAGGGGGAGGGCCGGGCGGGGAGCTGTTTTTT; CDR3 protein: CASSQGGGPGGELFF
V gene: TRBV7-9; clone size: once; J gene: TRBJ2-5; CDR3 length: 16; D gene: TRBD1; CDR3 DNA: TGTTCCAGCAGCTCCCGGGACAGCGGACTCCAAGAGACCCAGTACTTC; CDR3 protein: CSSSSRDSGLQETQYF
V gene: TRBV2; clone size: once; J gene: TRBJ1-2; CDR3 length: 12; D gene: NA; CDR3 DNA: TGTGCCAGCAGTGAGTTTGCGGGAGACTACACCTTC; CDR3 protein: CASSEFAGDYTF